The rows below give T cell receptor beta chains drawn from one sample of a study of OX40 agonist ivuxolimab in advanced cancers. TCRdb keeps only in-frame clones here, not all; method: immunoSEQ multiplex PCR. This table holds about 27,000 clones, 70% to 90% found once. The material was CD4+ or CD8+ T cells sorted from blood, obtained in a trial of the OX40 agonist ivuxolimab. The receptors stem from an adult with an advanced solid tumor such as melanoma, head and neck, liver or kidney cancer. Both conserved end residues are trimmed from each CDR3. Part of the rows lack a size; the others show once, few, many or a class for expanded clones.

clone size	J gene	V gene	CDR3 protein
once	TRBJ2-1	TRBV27	ASSKRQGVYNEQF
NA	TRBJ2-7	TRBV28	AGSPGHQSYEQY
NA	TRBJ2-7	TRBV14	ASSQDKGLPSLGEQY
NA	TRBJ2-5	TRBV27	ASSFPGPELY
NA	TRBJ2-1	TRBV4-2	ASSPPGNEQF
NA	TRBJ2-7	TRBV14	ASSQGGQGSTYEQY
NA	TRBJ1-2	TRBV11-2	ASSAHTGTSNYGYT
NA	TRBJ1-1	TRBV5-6	ASSWGLGTEAF
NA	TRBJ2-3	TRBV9	ASSASGQGGTQY
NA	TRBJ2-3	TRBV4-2	ASSQVLAGQLADTQY
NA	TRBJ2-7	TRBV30	AFDRENEQY
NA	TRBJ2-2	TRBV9	ASSSRTGGLTGELF
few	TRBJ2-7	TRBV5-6	ASSFLNRGYEQY
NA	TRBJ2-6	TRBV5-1	ASSLVWISGANVLT
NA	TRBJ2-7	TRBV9	ASSVGLAVRPEQY
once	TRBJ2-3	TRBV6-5	ASSYGRVPGDTQY
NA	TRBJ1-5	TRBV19	ASRGLINEPQH